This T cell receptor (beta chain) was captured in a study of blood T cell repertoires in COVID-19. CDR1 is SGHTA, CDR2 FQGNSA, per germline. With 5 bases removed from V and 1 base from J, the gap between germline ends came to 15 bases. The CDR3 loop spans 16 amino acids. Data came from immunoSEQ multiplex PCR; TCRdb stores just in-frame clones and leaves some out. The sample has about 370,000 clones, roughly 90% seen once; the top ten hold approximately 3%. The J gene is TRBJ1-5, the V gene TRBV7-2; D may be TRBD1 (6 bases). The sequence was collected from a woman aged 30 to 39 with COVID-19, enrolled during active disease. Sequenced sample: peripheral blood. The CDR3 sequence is CASSRGGAQSNQPQHF. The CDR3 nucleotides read TGTGCCAGCAGCCGCGGGGGGGCGCAGAGCAATCAGCCCCAGCATTTT.